A selection of T cell receptor beta chains follows, all from one sample in a study of blood T cell repertoires in COVID-19. Sequencing was performed with immunoSEQ multiplex PCR; in TCRdb, only in-frame clones are kept and a portion is missing. The sample includes a few hundred thousand clones, 92% seen only once; the top ten take about a fifth. Sample: PBMCs or T cells enriched from blood (not recorded which). Receptors originate from a woman aged 25-40 years who had recovered from COVID-19. Both conserved end residues are part of each CDR3. The D gene is left open where the match is weak. Rows give clone size only sometimes, using once, few, many, or a class for an expanded clone.

J gene: TRBJ2-3
clone size: -
D gene: TRBD1
V gene: TRBV12-3/TRBV12-4
CDR3 DNA: TGTGCCAGCACCCCCAGGGGGGATACGCAGTATTTT
CDR3 protein: CASTPRGDTQYF

J gene: TRBJ2-7
clone size: -
D gene: TRBD2
V gene: TRBV28
CDR3 DNA: TGTGCCAGCAGTTTCCCAACCGGGGGGAACGCGCAGTACTTC
CDR3 protein: CASSFPTGGNAQYF

J gene: TRBJ2-7
clone size: -
D gene: -
V gene: TRBV6-5
CDR3 DNA: TGTGCCAGCAGTTACTCACAGGGATCTTCCTACGAGCAGTACTTC
CDR3 protein: CASSYSQGSSYEQYF

J gene: TRBJ2-7
clone size: few
D gene: -
V gene: TRBV21-1
CDR3 DNA: TGTGCCAGCAGCCCGGACAGTGGAAGCTCCTACGAGCAGTACTTC
CDR3 protein: CASSPDSGSSYEQYF

J gene: TRBJ2-7
clone size: once
D gene: -
V gene: TRBV2
CDR3 DNA: TGTGCCAGCGGCAGGCCCTACGAGCAGTACTTC
CDR3 protein: CASGRPYEQYF

J gene: TRBJ2-1
clone size: -
D gene: TRBD1
V gene: TRBV9
CDR3 DNA: TGTGCCAGCAGCGGGCAACCCGGACAGGGGGCGAAATCGAATGAGCAGTTCTTC
CDR3 protein: CASSGQPGQGAKSNEQFF

J gene: TRBJ1-1
clone size: -
D gene: -
V gene: TRBV30
CDR3 DNA: TGTGCCTGGGGGGGTGACGGGAACTGGGCTGAAGCTTTCTTT
CDR3 protein: CAWGGDGNWAEAFF

J gene: TRBJ1-2
clone size: -
D gene: -
V gene: TRBV30
CDR3 DNA: TGTGCCTGGAATGGAGAACGGATTGGTGGCTACACCTTC
CDR3 protein: CAWNGERIGGYTF

J gene: TRBJ2-3
clone size: -
D gene: -
V gene: TRBV7-3
CDR3 DNA: TGTGCCAGCAGCCGACAAAACAGGGATACGCAGTATTTT
CDR3 protein: CASSRQNRDTQYF

J gene: TRBJ2-7
clone size: -
D gene: TRBD2
V gene: TRBV4-3
CDR3 DNA: TGCGCCAGCAGCCAAGGAGGTAGCGGGAGCCGGAACGAGCAGTACTTC
CDR3 protein: CASSQGGSGSRNEQYF

J gene: TRBJ1-5
clone size: -
D gene: -
V gene: TRBV5-8
CDR3 DNA: TGTGCCAGCAGCTTGGGGTTTTCCAGGGGCAATCAGCCCCAGCATTTT
CDR3 protein: CASSLGFSRGNQPQHF

J gene: TRBJ2-2
clone size: -
D gene: -
V gene: TRBV6-5
CDR3 DNA: TGTGCCAGCAGTTACATGCGAGGGTCAACCGGGGAGCTGTTTTTT
CDR3 protein: CASSYMRGSTGELFF

J gene: TRBJ1-3
clone size: -
D gene: -
V gene: TRBV10-1
CDR3 DNA: TGCGCCAGCATAGTTTTTAACCGGGAAGGTTACTCACTCACCATATATTTT
CDR3 protein: CASIVFNREGYSLTIYF

J gene: TRBJ2-5
clone size: -
D gene: -
V gene: TRBV9
CDR3 DNA: TGTGCCAGCTCCGTTGAAGGGGGCCAAGAGACCCAGTACTTC
CDR3 protein: CASSVEGGQETQYF

J gene: TRBJ2-1
clone size: -
D gene: TRBD2
V gene: TRBV4-3
CDR3 DNA: TGCGCCAGCAGCCAAGACTGGCGGGGGGGCCTAATACATGAGCAGTTCTTC
CDR3 protein: CASSQDWRGGLIHEQFF

J gene: TRBJ1-1
clone size: -
D gene: TRBD1
V gene: TRBV19
CDR3 DNA: TGTGCCAGTAGTATTGGAGGGGGCATGAGTGGGAATCCTGAAGCTTTCTTT
CDR3 protein: CASSIGGGMSGNPEAFF

J gene: TRBJ2-1
clone size: -
D gene: -
V gene: TRBV7-2
CDR3 DNA: TGTGCCAGTCAGGTTTACAATGAGCAGTTCTTC
CDR3 protein: CASQVYNEQFF

J gene: TRBJ1-1
clone size: once
D gene: TRBD1
V gene: TRBV9
CDR3 DNA: TGTGCCAGCAGCGTCAGGGGGTCAGGGAACACTGAAGCTTTCTTT
CDR3 protein: CASSVRGSGNTEAFF

J gene: TRBJ2-1
clone size: -
D gene: TRBD2
V gene: TRBV13
CDR3 DNA: TGTGCCAGCAGCTTAGAGGGACTAGCGACGTACAATGAGCAGTTCTTC
CDR3 protein: CASSLEGLATYNEQFF

J gene: TRBJ2-7
clone size: once
D gene: TRBD2
V gene: TRBV29-1
CDR3 DNA: TGCAGCGTTGAACTAGCGGGAGGGTCGCCCTACGAGCAGTACTTC
CDR3 protein: CSVELAGGSPYEQYF

J gene: TRBJ2-4
clone size: once
D gene: -
V gene: TRBV9
CDR3 DNA: TGTGCCAGCAGCATAGGGGGAGGTCGTCAAAACATTCAGTACTTC
CDR3 protein: CASSIGGGRQNIQYF

J gene: TRBJ2-7
clone size: -
D gene: TRBD1
V gene: TRBV5-4
CDR3 DNA: TGTGCCAGCAGCCCGGACAGGGGGCGCACGTACGAGCAGTACTTC
CDR3 protein: CASSPDRGRTYEQYF

J gene: TRBJ1-5
clone size: -
D gene: TRBD1
V gene: TRBV6-5
CDR3 DNA: TGTGCCAGCAGTTCGACAGGGCCCAATCAGCCCCAGCATTTT
CDR3 protein: CASSSTGPNQPQHF

J gene: TRBJ2-7
clone size: -
D gene: -
V gene: TRBV6-2/TRBV6-3
CDR3 DNA: TGTGCCAGCAGTTACCCCGAGTCAAGGCAGTACTTC
CDR3 protein: CASSYPESRQYF

J gene: TRBJ2-7
clone size: -
D gene: -
V gene: TRBV13
CDR3 DNA: TGTGCCAGCAGCTACACTCCTGCCGGGAACGAGCAGTACTTC
CDR3 protein: CASSYTPAGNEQYF

J gene: TRBJ2-3
clone size: -
D gene: -
V gene: TRBV7-2
CDR3 DNA: TGTGCCAGCAGCTTCGAACTTACTACGCAGTATTTT
CDR3 protein: CASSFELTTQYF

J gene: TRBJ1-2
clone size: -
D gene: -
V gene: TRBV28
CDR3 DNA: TGTGCCAGCAGTTATGCAGGCAGAGACTATGGCTACACCTTC
CDR3 protein: CASSYAGRDYGYTF

J gene: TRBJ1-2
clone size: -
D gene: -
V gene: TRBV4-3
CDR3 DNA: TGCGCCAGCAGCCCCCTAGTGTATCGGGAAGGCTACACCTTC
CDR3 protein: CASSPLVYREGYTF

J gene: TRBJ1-1
clone size: -
D gene: TRBD1
V gene: TRBV7-6
CDR3 DNA: TGTGCCAGCAGCTTAGGGACAGGGAACACTGAAGCTTTCTTT
CDR3 protein: CASSLGTGNTEAFF

J gene: TRBJ1-1
clone size: -
D gene: -
V gene: TRBV7-2
CDR3 DNA: TGTGCCAGCAGCCAGGGGCTCAGGAGCACTGAAGCTTTCTTT
CDR3 protein: CASSQGLRSTEAFF

J gene: TRBJ2-7
clone size: -
D gene: -
V gene: TRBV4-1
CDR3 DNA: TGCGCCAGCAGCCCACCGGGACAAAGGGGCTACGAGCAGTACTTC
CDR3 protein: CASSPPGQRGYEQYF

J gene: TRBJ1-5
clone size: -
D gene: TRBD1
V gene: TRBV4-3
CDR3 DNA: TGCGCCAGCAGCCCGACAGGGGGCGTCGATCAGCCCCAGCATTTT
CDR3 protein: CASSPTGGVDQPQHF

J gene: TRBJ1-1
clone size: -
D gene: -
V gene: TRBV4-1
CDR3 DNA: TGCGCCAGCAGCCAAGATCCAGGGGAAGAAACTGAAGCTTTCTTT
CDR3 protein: CASSQDPGEETEAFF

J gene: TRBJ1-2
clone size: -
D gene: TRBD1
V gene: TRBV5-5
CDR3 DNA: TGTGCCAGCAGCCCGGGACAGGGGGCGGGCTACACCTTC
CDR3 protein: CASSPGQGAGYTF

J gene: TRBJ1-2
clone size: -
D gene: -
V gene: TRBV14
CDR3 DNA: TGTGCCAGCAGCCTCCGGGACTTCCGGGGCTACACCTTC
CDR3 protein: CASSLRDFRGYTF

J gene: TRBJ1-2
clone size: -
D gene: -
V gene: TRBV28
CDR3 DNA: TGTGCCAGTAACAGGGTTGGGTATGGCTACACCTTC
CDR3 protein: CASNRVGYGYTF

J gene: TRBJ1-5
clone size: -
D gene: -
V gene: TRBV12-3/TRBV12-4
CDR3 DNA: TGTGCCAGCAGTTTGTGGGCAGATCAGCCCCAGCATTTT
CDR3 protein: CASSLWADQPQHF

J gene: TRBJ2-2
clone size: -
D gene: -
V gene: TRBV7-9
CDR3 DNA: TGTGCCAGCAGCCCAACCGGGGAGCTGTTTTTT
CDR3 protein: CASSPTGELFF

J gene: TRBJ1-5
clone size: -
D gene: -
V gene: TRBV12-3/TRBV12-4
CDR3 DNA: TGTGCCAGCAGCCGGACAGGCAATCAGCCCCAGCATTTT
CDR3 protein: CASSRTGNQPQHF

J gene: TRBJ1-3
clone size: once
D gene: -
V gene: TRBV6-5
CDR3 DNA: TGTGCCAGCAGTCCGGGTAGTGGCCATGACACCATATATTTT
CDR3 protein: CASSPGSGHDTIYF